Sequencing of this TCR beta chain was carried out in a study of blood T cell repertoires in COVID-19. In the study overall: Sites across the United States, Italy and Spain contributed samples from acute and convalescent COVID-19. The cDNA or gDNA used as material had been derived from T cells, B-cell-depleted T cells, or PBMCs.

V shed 6 bases and J 6 bases; nucleotides not matched to a gene: 7. CDR3 length equals 14 residues. Germline V gene lookup returns CDR1 MDHEN and CDR2 SYDVKM. Methods used by the authors: Using reference gene primer amplification, nucleated cell counts were estimated. Profiling relied on immunoSEQ multiplex PCR, and the TCRdb table lists in-frame clones only, not all of them. Clonal size and the V and J genes are those of that table, whereas D and trimming came from the DNA. Among more than 110,000 clones listed, 85% to 90% were seen once. The chain recombines TRBV28 with TRBJ2-1, with 8 positions matching TRBD2. The receptor comes from a woman at least 80 years old with acute or convalescent COVID-19. Material: peripheral blood. CDR3 sequence: CASRTGGAGNEQFF. In DNA, the CDR3 is TGTGCCAGCAGGACCGGGGGGGCTGGCAATGAGCAGTTCTTC.